These 29 T cell receptor beta chains came from one sample sequenced in a study of CD8 T cells in ankylosing spondylitis. TCRdb reprocessed the 5' RACE reads with MiXCR, giving one entry per CDR3 protein. Here the sample spans around 250,000 distinct CDR3 sequences, roughly 10% being singletons. The specimen was blood, either unsorted or a sorted T cell fraction (not recorded which). The source is a male donor with ankylosing spondylitis or in good health (not recorded which).

This clonotype was seen a handful of times. J is TRBJ2-3 and V is TRBV2, with D unresolved. The CDR3 is 12 residues long. Per germline, CDR1 SNHLY and CDR2 FYNNEI. V was trimmed by 7 bases and J by 4 bases, leaving 9 bases between them. As DNA, the CDR3 is TGTGCCAGCACCCGAGATGCAGATACGCAGTATTTT. This gives the protein CASTRDADTQYF.

The chain carries TRBV5-1 and TRBJ2-1, with 8 bases aligning to TRBD1. CDR3 size: 15 residues. Looked up from germline, CDR1 is SGHRS and CDR2 is YFSETQ. The V gene end was trimmed by 2 bases and the J gene end by 9 bases; junction bases not matched to a gene: 10. The CDR3: CASSFETGVFSEQFF. The DNA of the CDR3 is TGCGCCAGCAGCTTCGAGACAGGGGTCTTCAGTGAGCAGTTCTTC.

This clonotype appeared a few times. The V and J genes are TRBV20-1 and TRBJ2-3; TRBD1 matches at 8 bases. There are 13 residues in the CDR3. V dropped 2 bases and J dropped 9; count of bases not matched to a gene: 7. Germline CDR1 is DFQATT and CDR2 is SNEGSKA (reference sequence). CDR3 nucleotides: TGCAGTGCTAGACAGTCAGGGGGCGGGACGCAGTATTTT. This translates into CSARQSGGGTQYF.

This clonotype was found a few times. The chain couples TRBV6-1 to TRBJ1-3; D unclear. Deletions cut 3 bases from V and 3 bases from J, with 6 bases between. From germline, CDR1 is MNHNS and CDR2 SASEGT. The CDR3 has 13 residues. CDR3 bases: TGTGCCAGCAGTGATCTTGGTGGAAACACCATATATTTT. As protein: CASSDLGGNTIYF.

This clonotype has just a few counts. The chain uses TRBV25-1 and TRBJ2-4; D remains unclear. The CDR3 runs 14 residues. The germline V gene encodes CDR1 MGHDK and CDR2 SYGVNS. V gave up 3 bases and J gave up 0 bases, with 6 bases separating them. The CDR3 loop is CASSDPIAKNIQYF. Here the CDR3 DNA reads TGTGCCAGCAGTGACCCCATAGCCAAAAACATTCAGTACTTC.

This clonotype came up a few times. The gene calls are TRBV2 and TRBJ1-4, with 9 bases that match TRBD1. The CDR3 length is 15 residues. Germline V lookup: CDR1 SNHLY, CDR2 FYNNEI. Unmatched junction bases numbered 11, after V lost 7 bases and J lost 8 bases. The CDR3, as DNA: TGTGCCAGCACCCTATTTACAGGGGGCGGGGAAAAACTGTTTTTT. Its protein is CASTLFTGGGEKLFF.

This clonotype was seen at least ten times. This chain connects TRBV20-1 to TRBJ1-1; D is perhaps TRBD1 (5 bases). Trimming took 6 bases from V and 0 from J, leaving 8 bases between them. This CDR3 spans 12 amino acids. CDR1 and CDR2 (germline): DFQATT, SNEGSKA (reference sequence). Written as DNA, the CDR3 is TGCAGTGCGCCGGGACTGAACACTGAAGCTTTCTTT. As protein: CSAPGLNTEAFF.

In this sample, this clonotype turned up many times. The chain combines TRBV29-1 with TRBJ2-2, with D possibly matching TRBD1 (6 bases). The CDR3 is 12 amino acids. Deletions cut 6 bases from V and 7 bases from J, with 12 bases between. Germline values: CDR1 SQVTM, CDR2 ANQGSEA. The CDR3 loop reads CSVGDIGGELFF. In DNA, the CDR3 is TGCAGCGTGGGGGACATTGGCGGGGAGCTGTTTTTT.

In this sample, this clonotype turned up many times. This rearrangement joins TRBV3-1 to TRBJ1-2; 10 nucleotides match TRBD1. Germline CDR1 and CDR2: LGHDT and YNNKEL (reference sequence). The V gene end was trimmed by 1 base and the J gene end by 3 bases; junction bases not matched to a gene: 5. This CDR3 is built from 16 residues. CDR3 protein: CASSQAGTGDYYGYTF. The CDR3 nucleotides read TGTGCCAGCAGCCAAGCCGGGACAGGGGACTACTATGGCTACACCTTC. Full variable domain (remainder filled in from reference TRBV3-1 and TRBJ1-2): DTAVSQTPKYLVTQMGNDKSIKCEQNLGHDTMYWYKQDSKKFLKIMFSYNNKELIINETVPNRFSPKSPDKAHLNLHINSLELGDSAVYFCASSQAGTGDYYGYTFGSGTRLTVV.

This clonotype was seen ten or more times. V and J are TRBV20-1 and TRBJ1-1; possibly TRBD1 for D (6 bases). The CDR3 is 14 amino acids. Germline V gene lookup returns CDR1 DFQATT and CDR2 SNEGSKA (reference sequence). The germline V and J ends were trimmed by 5 bases and 4 bases, with 17 bases remaining between them. CDR3 sequence: CSADMGARFTEAFF. The CDR3 nucleotides read TGCAGTGCTGACATGGGGGCGCGGTTCACTGAAGCTTTCTTT.

This clonotype was seen more than once but under ten times. A junction boundary mismatches the germline segment, possibly from a read error. V and J are TRBV3-1 and TRBJ2-3, with D perhaps TRBD1 (6 bases). This CDR3 has 17 residues. Germline CDR1 reads LGHDT; CDR2 reads YNNKEL (reference sequence). Here the CDR3 DNA reads TGTGCCAGCAGTCAAGGCCCAACGCACAGGGGCACAGATACGCAGTATTTT. This sequence encodes CASSQGPTHRGTDTQYF.

This clonotype has more than one count but fewer than ten. The chain links TRBV12-5 to TRBJ2-2; D gene unclear. Between the trimmed V and J ends, which lost 1 base and 6 bases, there was a span of 3 bases. CDR1 LGHNT and CDR2 FRNRAP come from the germline V gene. CDR3 length equals 12 residues. CDR3 sequence reads: CASGLGSGELFF. CDR3 in DNA: TGTGCTAGTGGTTTGGGTTCCGGGGAGCTGTTTTTT. The full variable domain, in which reference TRBV12-5 and TRBJ2-2 provide the parts outside the CDR3, is DARVTQTPRHKVTEMGQEVTMRCQPILGHNTVFWYRQTMMQGLELLAYFRNRAPLDDSGMPKDRFSAEMPDATLATLKIQPSEPRDSAVYFCASGLGSGELFFGEGSRLTVL.

This clonotype was seen at least ten times. The V call is TRBV5-5, the J call TRBJ1-5; D unclear. Per the germline V gene, CDR1 is SGHKS and CDR2 is YYEKEE (reference sequence). The CDR3 totals 18 residues. V was clipped by 0 bases and J by 3 bases, with 19 bases between them. CDR3 in DNA: TGTGCCAGCAGCTTGGATCCCTATTACAGAAACTCCAATCAGCCCCAGCATTTT. It specifies CASSLDPYYRNSNQPQHF.

This clonotype was counted ten times or more. The chain uses TRBV5-1 and TRBJ2-1, with TRBD2 identical over 10 bases. The germline V gene has CDR1 SGHRS and CDR2 YFSETQ. This CDR3 is 14 amino acids long. The trim removed 4 bases at V and 5 bases at J, leaving 3 bases unmatched. In DNA, the CDR3 is TGCGCCAGCAGCGGGGGGACTAGCGACAATGAGCAGTTCTTC. Amino acids: CASSGGTSDNEQFF.

This chain uses TRBV5-6 with TRBJ1-5; no clear D gene. Germline values: CDR1 SGHDT, CDR2 YYEEEE. The CDR3 totals 14 residues. V lost 1 base and J 1 base, leaving 6 bases between the germline ends. CDR3 in DNA: TGTGCCAGCAGCTTGAGGGTCAGCAATCAGCCCCAGCATTTT. Residues: CASSLRVSNQPQHF.

This clonotype has ten or more counts. This chain connects TRBV6-1 to TRBJ2-5; weak D call: TRBD2 (6 bases). CDR1 MNHNS and CDR2 SASEGT come from the germline V gene. Trimming cost V 8 bases and J 4 bases, with 17 bases left between them. This CDR3 is built from 14 residues. For the CDR3, the DNA is TGTGCCAGCGGACGGGACCCCGGGGGAGAGACCCAGTACTTC. Its protein is CASGRDPGGETQYF.

This clonotype was observed many times. This rearrangement joins TRBV5-1 to TRBJ1-1, with TRBD1 matching over 8 bases. The V and J ends lost 4 bases and 5 bases, in that order; junction bases with no gene match: 7. The V gene's germline CDR1 is SGHRS and CDR2 YFSETQ. This CDR3 spans 14 amino acids. CDR3 nucleotide sequence: TGCGCCAGCAGCATTACCAGGGGGCGGACTGAAGCTTTCTTT. This sequence encodes CASSITRGRTEAFF.

The chain uses TRBV6-1 and TRBJ2-3; TRBD1 is a possible D gene (5 bases). CDR1 and CDR2 from the germline V gene are MNHNS and SASEGT. This CDR3 region has 14 residues. Trimming pared 0 bases from V and 6 bases from J, leaving 10 bases between. CDR3 coding DNA: TGTGCCAGCAGTGAAGCGGCAGGGCCGGATACGCAGTATTTT. Protein product: CASSEAAGPDTQYF.

This clonotype came up a few times. This chain connects TRBV2 to TRBJ2-4; 7 bases line up with TRBD1. CDR1 is SNHLY, CDR2 FYNNEI, per germline. CDR3 length equals 15 residues. J lost 0 bases, V lost 6 bases, and 5 bases had no gene match. CDR3 loop: CASRYRGVAKNIQYF. The CDR3 coding sequence is TGTGCCAGCAGGTACAGGGGAGTAGCCAAAAACATTCAGTACTTC.

This clonotype was counted ten times or more. As DNA, the CDR3 is TGTGCCAGCAGTCTCGACAGGGTAACCTACGAGCAGTACTTC. Its protein is CASSLDRVTYEQYF. The chain uses TRBV27 and TRBJ2-7, with 7 bases that match TRBD1. The V gene's germline CDR1 is MNHEY and CDR2 SMNVEV (reference sequence). CDR3 length: 14 residues. V shed 5 bases, J shed 2 bases, and the junction held 6 bases outside the gene matches.

This clonotype was observed at least ten times. The J gene is TRBJ2-3, the V gene TRBV9; 10 nucleotides match TRBD1. The CDR3 has 18 residues. Trimming removed 3 bases from V and 2 bases from J; junction bases left unmatched: 12. The germline CDR1 and CDR2 sequences are SGDLS and YYNGEE. This CDR3 reads CASSAVTGGTGATDTQYF. The CDR3 region has the DNA TGTGCCAGCAGCGCCGTGACTGGCGGGACAGGGGCCACAGATACGCAGTATTTT.

This clonotype was found many times. The V and J genes are TRBV25-1 and TRBJ2-1; D unresolved. The CDR3 is 10 amino acids. The V gene lost 8 bases and the J gene lost 8 bases, with 7 bases spanning the gap. The V gene's germline CDR1 is MGHDK and CDR2 SYGVNS. The CDR3 sequence is CASGYDEQFF. CDR3 bases: TGTGCCAGCGGGTACGATGAGCAGTTCTTC.

The genes are TRBV12-3 or TRBV12-4 and TRBJ1-4; maybe TRBD1 (5 bases). Trimming shortened V by 3 bases and J by 0 bases, and 11 bases separated the two germline ends. The CDR3 spans 16 residues. DNA for the CDR3: TGTGCCAGCAGTTTGGCAGGGTTGGCAACTAATGAAAAACTGTTTTTT. Translated: CASSLAGLATNEKLFF.

The table lists this clonotype with a few counts. CDR3 loop: CASSLSGLHYNSPLHF. The CDR3 DNA follows: TGCGCCAGCAGCTTGTCCGGACTGCACTATAATTCACCCCTCCACTTT. The rearrangement joins TRBV5-1 to TRBJ1-6; D not certain. The V end lost 1 base, the J end lost 3 bases, and 11 bases lay between the germline ends. CDR1 and CDR2 from the germline V gene are SGHRS and YFSETQ. The CDR3 sequence is 16 residues long.

This clonotype was seen at least ten times. The V and J genes are TRBV9 and TRBJ2-3; the D gene is possibly TRBD1 (5 bases). Trimming shortened V by 7 bases and J by 2 bases, and 8 bases separated the two germline ends. This CDR3 has 12 amino acids. CDR1 SGDLS and CDR2 YYNGEE come from the germline V gene. The CDR3 protein is CASQGITDTQYF. The CDR3 DNA is TGTGCCAGCCAGGGAATCACAGATACGCAGTATTTT.

The chain combines TRBV30 with TRBJ1-1, with 7 bases that match TRBD1. The ends lost 2 bases at V and 1 base at J; junction bases unmatched: 4. CDR1 is GTSNPN and CDR2 is SVGIG in the germline V gene (reference sequence). This CDR3 is 14 amino acids long. The CDR3 loop is CAWSLGTENTEAFF. The DNA for the CDR3 is TGTGCCTGGAGTCTCGGGACAGAGAACACTGAAGCTTTCTTT.

At least ten counts were recorded for this clonotype. This sequence joins TRBV5-1 and TRBJ2-4; D is unclear. Trimming left V 7 bases short and J 0 bases short, with 11 bases between. Germline CDR1 SGHRS, CDR2 YFSETQ. The CDR3 consists of 14 residues. CDR3 loop: CASVGRGAKNIQYF. In nucleotides, the CDR3 is TGCGCCAGCGTTGGTCGAGGAGCCAAAAACATTCAGTACTTC.

This clonotype was found a few times. The V and J genes are TRBV6-1 and TRBJ2-3; 8 bases line up with TRBD2. Germline CDR1 is MNHNS and CDR2 is SASEGT. The CDR3 extends over 16 amino acids. Trimming removed 5 bases from V and 9 bases from J; junction bases left unmatched: 16. CDR3 nucleotide sequence: TGTGCCAGCAGTACATCCGGGGGGGGCGGGCGGTTAACGCAGTATTTT. Translation: CASSTSGGGGRLTQYF.

This clonotype was detected only a few times. This chain joins TRBV7-9 and TRBJ2-3; D is unclear. The CDR3 runs to 14 residues. V was cut by 5 bases and J by 4 bases, with 13 bases left in between. The germline V gene encodes CDR1 SEHNR and CDR2 FQNEAQ (reference sequence). The CDR3 DNA is TGTGCCAGCAGCCTTCCTCGCTCCCCAGATACGCAGTATTTT. This encodes CASSLPRSPDTQYF.